These 15 T cell receptor beta chains originate from one sample sequenced in a study of identical twins. TCRdb passed the 5' RACE reads through MiXCR, listing each CDR3 protein once. The data hold some 690,000 distinct CDR3 sequences, with about 20% observed a single time. The same sample was also used in a study of T cells expressing NK-cell markers.

The sample comprised PBMCs. Every receptor here comes from a young woman in good health.

The gene calls are TRBV12-3 or TRBV12-4 and TRBJ2-5; 7 bases are shared with TRBD2. V shed 9 bases, J shed 5 bases, and the junction held 9 bases outside the gene matches. This CDR3 region has 13 residues. CDR3 protein: CASLGGGQETQYF. The CDR3 DNA sequence: TGTGCCAGTTTGGGGGGGGGTCAGGAGACCCAGTACTTC.

This clonotype showed up many times. This rearrangement joins TRBV20-1 to TRBJ1-2; 7 nucleotides match TRBD1. Germline CDR1 is DFQATT and CDR2 is SNEGSKA (reference sequence). Trimming at V came to 7 bases and at J to 4 bases, leaving 9 bases not matched to a gene. The CDR3 length is 13 residues. CDR3: CSVPGQHIYGYTF. CDR3 in DNA: TGCAGTGTTCCGGGACAGCATATCTATGGCTACACCTTC.

This clonotype was picked up a small number of times. This rearrangement joins TRBV7-2 to TRBJ2-3; TRBD1 matches at 8 bases. Germline CDR1 is SGHTA and CDR2 is FQGNSA. With 3 bases clipped from V and 1 base from J, the junction kept 6 bases outside the gene matches. This CDR3 region has 16 residues. The CDR3: CASSFFPGQGTDTQYF. CDR3 DNA sequence: TGTGCCAGCAGCTTTTTCCCGGGACAGGGCACAGATACGCAGTATTTT.

This chain uses TRBV9 with TRBJ2-3, with 7 bases aligning to TRBD1. After removal of 4 bases from V and 6 bases from J, the junction contained 14 bases not matched to a gene. The germline gives CDR1 SGDLS, CDR2 YYNGEE. CDR3 length equals 16 residues. The CDR3 DNA reads TGTGCCAGCAGCTTCCAGACAGGGACGCCCTGGGATACGCAGTATTTT. Its translation: CASSFQTGTPWDTQYF.

The table lists this clonotype with a few counts. The gene calls are TRBV12-3 or TRBV12-4 and TRBJ2-6, with D unclear. The CDR3 has 14 amino acids. Trimming stripped 6 bases from V and 4 bases from J, with 10 bases between. The CDR3 protein is CASSYTSGANVLTF. CDR3 sequence (DNA): TGTGCCAGCAGCTACACCTCGGGGGCCAACGTCCTGACTTTC.

This clonotype was seen more than once but under ten times. The CDR3 nucleotides are TGTGCCAGCAGTTATTCCGCTGGGGCCAACGTCCTGACTTTC. The encoded protein is CASSYSAGANVLTF. V gene TRBV13 combines with J gene TRBJ2-6, with D unclear. V lost 6 bases and J lost 2, with 8 bases in between. Germline V gene lookup returns CDR1 PRHDT and CDR2 FYEKMQ (reference sequence). CDR3 length: 14 residues.

This clonotype was seen repeatedly, ten times or more. V gene TRBV3-1 combines with J gene TRBJ1-5; the D gene is possibly TRBD1 (5 bases). Germline V gene lookup returns CDR1 LGHDT and CDR2 YNNKEL (reference sequence). Between the trimmed V and J ends, which lost 0 bases and 0 bases, there was a span of 9 bases. The CDR3 runs to 16 residues. The CDR3 coding sequence is TGTGCCAGCAGCCAAGATCAAGGACATAGCAATCAGCCCCAGCATTTT. Its translation is CASSQDQGHSNQPQHF.

This clonotype showed up many times. The gene calls are TRBV20-1 and TRBJ2-7, with TRBD2 as a possible D gene (6 bases). V was trimmed by 3 bases and J by 3 bases, leaving 6 bases between them. This CDR3 comprises 11 residues. Germline loops: CDR1 DFQATT, CDR2 SNEGSKA (reference sequence). The CDR3 spells CSARDYYEQYF. In nucleotides, the CDR3 is TGCAGTGCTAGGGACTACTACGAGCAGTACTTC.

The chain recombines TRBV7-9 with TRBJ2-1; TRBD2 agrees at 10 bases. Per the germline V gene, CDR1 is SEHNR and CDR2 is FQNEAQ (reference sequence). Trimming took 4 bases from V and 4 from J; bases not matched to a gene: 7. The CDR3 runs 16 residues. This CDR3 reads CASSSWTSGAYNEQFF. The CDR3 DNA sequence: TGTGCCAGCAGCTCATGGACTAGCGGAGCTTACAATGAGCAGTTCTTC.

The V gene is TRBV15, the J gene TRBJ2-1; maybe TRBD2 (5 bases). The V gene's germline CDR1 is LNHNV and CDR2 YYDKDF (reference sequence). The CDR3 consists of 16 residues. Trimming took 0 bases from V and 3 from J, leaving 12 bases between them. As DNA, the CDR3 is TGTGCCACCAGCAGAGATTTAAGCGGACTCTACAATGAGCAGTTCTTC. Residues: CATSRDLSGLYNEQFF. Drawing the rest from reference TRBV15 and TRBJ2-1, the complete variable domain is DAMVIQNPRYQVTQFGKPVTLSCSQTLNHNVMYWYQQKSSQAPKLLFHYYDKDFNNEADTPDNFQSRRPNTSFCFLDIRSPGLGDTAMYLCATSRDLSGLYNEQFFGPGTRLTVL.

The sample holds a few counts of this clonotype. The V gene is TRBV20-1, the J gene TRBJ2-5; D is possibly TRBD1 (5 bases). V shed 0 bases and J shed 2 bases, with 16 bases lying between them. Per the germline V gene, CDR1 is DFQATT and CDR2 is SNEGSKA (reference sequence). The CDR3 totals 16 residues. Here the CDR3 reads CSARDRAGSLQETQYF. The CDR3 DNA sequence: TGCAGTGCTAGAGATCGGGCAGGGTCCCTTCAAGAGACCCAGTACTTC.

The CDR3 DNA is TGCAGTGCTAGCGACTGGGGAGGAGAGACCCAGTACTTC. This encodes CSASDWGGETQYF. This sequence joins TRBV20-1 and TRBJ2-5; the D gene is possibly TRBD2 (6 bases). V lost 3 bases, J lost 4 bases, and 12 bases lay in between. This CDR3 has 13 residues. Germline V gives CDR1 DFQATT, CDR2 SNEGSKA (reference sequence).

The sample holds a few counts of this clonotype. This chain connects TRBV3-1 to TRBJ2-2; 8 nucleotides agree with TRBD2. V dropped 4 bases and J dropped 1; count of bases not matched to a gene: 2. The CDR3 loop spans 15 amino acids. CDR1 is LGHDT and CDR2 is YNNKEL in the germline V gene (reference sequence). CDR3 residues: CASSRAGVNTGELFF. CDR3 in DNA: TGTGCCAGCAGCCGAGCGGGGGTGAACACCGGGGAGCTGTTTTTT.

This clonotype has just a few counts. V and J are TRBV29-1 and TRBJ2-3; 7 nucleotides align to TRBD2. There are 15 residues in the CDR3. Germline lookup yields CDR1 SQVTM and CDR2 ANQGSEA. The V segment lost 5 bases and the J segment 2 bases; nucleotides outside the gene matches: 10. The CDR3 nucleotides are TGCAGCGTTACGAGGGACTACCCCACCACAGATACGCAGTATTTT. Protein sequence: CSVTRDYPTTDTQYF.

This clonotype was seen a few times. The chain recombines TRBV7-6 with TRBJ1-4; D not certain. The CDR3 consists of 14 residues. V shed 2 bases and J shed 2 bases, with 6 bases lying between them. The germline CDR1 and CDR2 sequences are SGHVS and FNYEAQ. The CDR3 loop is CASSLSQTNEKLFF. Here the CDR3 DNA reads TGTGCCAGCAGCTTATCACAGACTAATGAAAAACTGTTTTTT.